This T cell receptor beta chain came from a study of glioma-infiltrating T cells after dendritic cell vaccination. Across the study: Dendritic cell vaccine was injected intradermally three times, biweekly.

Blood PBMC samples: pre-vaccination, two weeks post third vaccination, and at tumor progression. V lost 4 bases and J lost 8, with 5 bases in between. CDR1 and CDR2 (germline): LNHDA, SQIVND (reference sequence). This CDR3 comprises 11 residues. Sequenced by immunoSEQ multiplex PCR; TCRdb stores in-frame clones only, minus some. The table lists about 73,000 clones, about four fifths of them singletons. The source material was blood, sampled before dendritic cell vaccination. This chain links TRBV19 with TRBJ1-4; weak D call: TRBD1 (5 bases). This receptor was obtained from a human donor with glioblastoma. The CDR3 DNA follows: TGTGCCAGTAGTAGACAGGAAAAACTGTTTTTT. Translation: CASSRQEKLFF.